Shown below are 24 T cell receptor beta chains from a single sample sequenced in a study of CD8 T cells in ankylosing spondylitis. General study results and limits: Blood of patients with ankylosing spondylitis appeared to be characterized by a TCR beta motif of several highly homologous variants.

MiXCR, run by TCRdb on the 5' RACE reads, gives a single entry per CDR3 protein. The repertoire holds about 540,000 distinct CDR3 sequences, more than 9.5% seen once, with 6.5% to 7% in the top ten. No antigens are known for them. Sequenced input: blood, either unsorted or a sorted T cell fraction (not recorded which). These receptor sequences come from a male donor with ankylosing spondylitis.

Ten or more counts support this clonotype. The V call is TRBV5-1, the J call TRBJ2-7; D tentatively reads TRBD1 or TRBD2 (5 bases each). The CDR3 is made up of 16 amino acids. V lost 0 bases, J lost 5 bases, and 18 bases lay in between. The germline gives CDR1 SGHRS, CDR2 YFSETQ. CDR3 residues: CASSLGFGAEEDEQYF. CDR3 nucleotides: TGCGCCAGCAGCTTGGGGTTTGGGGCCGAGGAGGACGAGCAGTACTTC. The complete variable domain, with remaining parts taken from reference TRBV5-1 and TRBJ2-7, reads KAGVTQTPRYLIKTRGQQVTLSCSPISGHRSVSWYQQTPGQGLQFLFEYFSETQRNKGNFPGRFSGRQFSNSRSEMNVSTLELGDSALYLCASSLGFGAEEDEQYFGPGTRLTVT.

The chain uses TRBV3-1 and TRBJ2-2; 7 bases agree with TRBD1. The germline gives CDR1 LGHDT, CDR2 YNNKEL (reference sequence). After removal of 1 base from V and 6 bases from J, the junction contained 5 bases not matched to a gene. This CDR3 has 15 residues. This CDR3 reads CASSQGSQGSGELFF. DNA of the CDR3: TGTGCCAGCAGCCAAGGATCACAGGGGTCCGGGGAGCTGTTTTTT.

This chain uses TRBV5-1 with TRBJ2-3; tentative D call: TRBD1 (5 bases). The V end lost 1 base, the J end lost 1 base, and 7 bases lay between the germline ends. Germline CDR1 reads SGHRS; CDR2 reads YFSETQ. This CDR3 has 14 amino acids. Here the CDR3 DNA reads TGCGCCAGCAGCTTGACAGGCCGCACAGATACGCAGTATTTT. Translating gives CASSLTGRTDTQYF.

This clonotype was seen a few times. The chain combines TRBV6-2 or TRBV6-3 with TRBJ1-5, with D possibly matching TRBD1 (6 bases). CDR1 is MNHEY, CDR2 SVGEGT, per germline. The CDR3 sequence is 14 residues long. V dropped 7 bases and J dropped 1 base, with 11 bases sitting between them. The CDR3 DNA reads TGTGCCAGCATCAAAGGGGGGAGCAATCAGCCCCAGCATTTT. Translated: CASIKGGSNQPQHF.

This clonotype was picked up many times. The CDR3, as DNA: TGCAGTGCTGTTTCTAGCGGGAGGATCCACGAGCAGTACTTC. As protein: CSAVSSGRIHEQYF. The chain combines TRBV20-1 with TRBJ2-7; TRBD2 matches at 11 bases. The germline CDR1 and CDR2 sequences are DFQATT and SNEGSKA (reference sequence). V trimming: 5 bases; J trimming: 5 bases; junction bases outside the gene matches: 8. This CDR3 comprises 14 residues.

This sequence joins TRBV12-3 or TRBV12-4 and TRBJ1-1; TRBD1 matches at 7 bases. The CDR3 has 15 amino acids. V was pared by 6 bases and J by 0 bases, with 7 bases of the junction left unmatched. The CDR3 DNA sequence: TGTGCCAGCAGGACAGGGACACCCATGAACACTGAAGCTTTCTTT. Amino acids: CASRTGTPMNTEAFF.

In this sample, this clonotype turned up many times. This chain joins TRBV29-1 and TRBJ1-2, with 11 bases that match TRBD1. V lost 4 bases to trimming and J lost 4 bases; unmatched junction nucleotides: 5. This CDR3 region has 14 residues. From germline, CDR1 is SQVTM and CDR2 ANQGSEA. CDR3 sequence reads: CSVGGQGAGYGYTF. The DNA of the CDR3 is TGCAGCGTTGGCGGACAGGGGGCTGGCTATGGCTACACCTTC.

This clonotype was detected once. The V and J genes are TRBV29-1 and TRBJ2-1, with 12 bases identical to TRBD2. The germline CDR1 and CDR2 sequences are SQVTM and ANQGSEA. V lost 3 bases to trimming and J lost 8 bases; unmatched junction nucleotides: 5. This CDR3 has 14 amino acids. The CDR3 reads CSVEWTSGTDEQFF. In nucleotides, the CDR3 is TGCAGCGTTGAGTGGACTAGCGGGACAGATGAGCAGTTCTTC.

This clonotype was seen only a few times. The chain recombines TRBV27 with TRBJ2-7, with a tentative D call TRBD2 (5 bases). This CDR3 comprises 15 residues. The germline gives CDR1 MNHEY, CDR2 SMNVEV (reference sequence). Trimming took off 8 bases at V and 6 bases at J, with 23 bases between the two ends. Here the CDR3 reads CASRRIPGIYSEQYF. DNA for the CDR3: TGTGCCAGCCGACGGATCCCGGGAATATATAGCGAGCAGTACTTC.

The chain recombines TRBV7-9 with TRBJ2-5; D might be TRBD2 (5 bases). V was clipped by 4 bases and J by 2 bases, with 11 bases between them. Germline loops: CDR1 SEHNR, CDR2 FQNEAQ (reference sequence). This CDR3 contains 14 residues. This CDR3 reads CASSYNGIQETQYF. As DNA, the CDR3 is TGTGCCAGCAGCTACAACGGGATTCAAGAGACCCAGTACTTC.

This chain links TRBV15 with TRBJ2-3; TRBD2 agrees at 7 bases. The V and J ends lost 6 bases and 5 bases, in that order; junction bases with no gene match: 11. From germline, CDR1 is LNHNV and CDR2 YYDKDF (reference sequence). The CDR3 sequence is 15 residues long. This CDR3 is CATSRRAGVVDTQYF. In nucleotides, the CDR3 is TGTGCCACCAGTCGACGCGCGGGAGTAGTAGATACGCAGTATTTT.

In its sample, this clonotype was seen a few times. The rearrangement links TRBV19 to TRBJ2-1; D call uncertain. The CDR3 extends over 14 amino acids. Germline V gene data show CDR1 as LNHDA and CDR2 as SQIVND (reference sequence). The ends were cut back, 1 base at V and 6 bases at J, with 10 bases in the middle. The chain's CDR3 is CASSIASDLNEQFF. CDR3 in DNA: TGTGCCAGTAGTATAGCCTCGGACCTCAATGAGCAGTTCTTC.

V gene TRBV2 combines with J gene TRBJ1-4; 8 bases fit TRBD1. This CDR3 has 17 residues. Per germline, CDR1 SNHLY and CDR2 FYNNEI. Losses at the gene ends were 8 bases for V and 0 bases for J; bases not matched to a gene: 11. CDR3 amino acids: CASGRPGQATTNEKLFF. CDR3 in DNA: TGTGCCAGCGGACGACCGGGACAGGCAACAACTAATGAAAAACTGTTTTTT.

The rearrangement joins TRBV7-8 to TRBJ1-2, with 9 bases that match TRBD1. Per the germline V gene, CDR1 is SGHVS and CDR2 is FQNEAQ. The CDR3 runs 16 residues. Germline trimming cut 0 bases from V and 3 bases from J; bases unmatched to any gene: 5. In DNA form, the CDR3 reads TGTGCCAGCAGCTTAGCAGGACAGGGGTGGGACTATGGCTACACCTTC. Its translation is CASSLAGQGWDYGYTF.

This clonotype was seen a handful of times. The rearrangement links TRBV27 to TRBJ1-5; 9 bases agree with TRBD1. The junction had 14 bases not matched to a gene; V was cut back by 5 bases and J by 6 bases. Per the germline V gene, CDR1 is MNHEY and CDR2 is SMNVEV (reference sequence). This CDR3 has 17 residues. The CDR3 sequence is CASSRGQGSPRGQPQHF. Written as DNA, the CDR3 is TGTGCCAGCAGTAGGGGACAGGGAAGTCCCCGGGGTCAGCCCCAGCATTTT.

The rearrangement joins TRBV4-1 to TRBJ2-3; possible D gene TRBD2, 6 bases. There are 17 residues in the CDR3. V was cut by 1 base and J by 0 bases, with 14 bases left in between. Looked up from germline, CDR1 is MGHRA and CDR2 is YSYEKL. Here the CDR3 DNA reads TGCGCCAGCAGCCAAGTCGAGCGGGTAACTAGCACAGATACGCAGTATTTT. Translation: CASSQVERVTSTDTQYF.

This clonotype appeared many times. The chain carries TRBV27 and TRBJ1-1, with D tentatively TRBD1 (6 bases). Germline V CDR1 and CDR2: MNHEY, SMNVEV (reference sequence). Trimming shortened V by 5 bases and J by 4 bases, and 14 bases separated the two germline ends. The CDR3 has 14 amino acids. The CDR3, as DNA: TGTGCCAGCAGTCTGGCCAGGGGAAGCACTGAAGCTTTCTTT. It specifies CASSLARGSTEAFF.

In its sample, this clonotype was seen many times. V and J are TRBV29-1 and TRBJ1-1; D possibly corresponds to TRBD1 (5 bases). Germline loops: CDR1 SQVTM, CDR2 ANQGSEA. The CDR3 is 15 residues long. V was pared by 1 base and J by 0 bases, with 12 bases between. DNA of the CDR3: TGCAGCGTTGAAGGTGGGGCCAAAATGAACACTGAAGCTTTCTTT. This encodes CSVEGGAKMNTEAFF.

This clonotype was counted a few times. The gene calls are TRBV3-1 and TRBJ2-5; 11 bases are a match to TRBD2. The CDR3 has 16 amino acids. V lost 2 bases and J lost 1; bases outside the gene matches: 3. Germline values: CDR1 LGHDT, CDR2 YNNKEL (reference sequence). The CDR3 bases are TGTGCCAGCAGCCAACCCGGGACTAGCGGCCAAGAGACCCAGTACTTC. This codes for CASSQPGTSGQETQYF.

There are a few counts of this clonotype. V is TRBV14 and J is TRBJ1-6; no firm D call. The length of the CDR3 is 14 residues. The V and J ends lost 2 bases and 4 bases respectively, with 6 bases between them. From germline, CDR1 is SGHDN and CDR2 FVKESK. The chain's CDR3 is CASSQSRYNSPLHF. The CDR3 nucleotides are TGTGCCAGCAGCCAATCACGGTATAATTCACCCCTCCACTTT.

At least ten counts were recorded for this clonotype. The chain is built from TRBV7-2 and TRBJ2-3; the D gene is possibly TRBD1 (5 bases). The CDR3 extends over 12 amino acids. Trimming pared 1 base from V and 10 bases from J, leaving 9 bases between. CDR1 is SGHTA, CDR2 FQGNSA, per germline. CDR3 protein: CASSLEQVSQYF. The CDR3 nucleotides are TGTGCCAGCAGCTTAGAACAGGTGTCGCAGTATTTT. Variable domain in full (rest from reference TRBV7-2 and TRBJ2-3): GAGVSQSPSNKVTEKGKDVELRCDPISGHTALYWYRQSLGQGLEFLIYFQGNSAPDKSGLPSDRFSAERTGGSVSTLTIQRTQQEDSAVYLCASSLEQVSQYFGPGTRLTVL.

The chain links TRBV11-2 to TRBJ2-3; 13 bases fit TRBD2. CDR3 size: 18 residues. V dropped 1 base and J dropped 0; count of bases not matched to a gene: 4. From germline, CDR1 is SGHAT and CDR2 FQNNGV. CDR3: CASSLGTSGRGSTDTQYF. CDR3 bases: TGTGCCAGCAGCTTAGGGACTAGCGGGAGAGGAAGCACAGATACGCAGTATTTT. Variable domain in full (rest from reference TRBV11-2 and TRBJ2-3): EAGVAQSPRYKIIEKRQSVAFWCNPISGHATLYWYQQILGQGPKLLIQFQNNGVVDDSQLPKDRFSAERLKGVDSTLKIQPAKLEDSAVYLCASSLGTSGRGSTDTQYFGPGTRLTVL.

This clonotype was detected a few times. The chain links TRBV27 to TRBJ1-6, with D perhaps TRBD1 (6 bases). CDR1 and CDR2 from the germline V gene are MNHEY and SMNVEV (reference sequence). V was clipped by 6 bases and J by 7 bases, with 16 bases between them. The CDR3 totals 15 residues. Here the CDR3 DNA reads TGTGCCAGCAGGCGAAACAGGGAAGAAAATTCACCCCTCCACTTT. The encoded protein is CASRRNREENSPLHF.

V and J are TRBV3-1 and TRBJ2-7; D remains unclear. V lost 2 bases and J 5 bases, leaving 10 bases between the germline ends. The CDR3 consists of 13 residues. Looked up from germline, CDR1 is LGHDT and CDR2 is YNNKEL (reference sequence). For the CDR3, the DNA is TGTGCCAGCAGCCAAAGTGGCAGGAACGAGCAGTACTTC. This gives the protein CASSQSGRNEQYF.